What follows describes a single T cell receptor beta chain. What antigen it recognizes has not been identified. No much larger clonotype is one base removed from it; base qualities were not supplied. As encoded in the germline V gene (reference sequence), CDR1 is DFQATT while CDR2 is SNEGSKA. Inclusive of the bounding cysteine and phenylalanine, the CDR3 is 14 residues long. The DNA shown is the 42-base CDR3, in frame from base 1. V trim: 3 bases; J trim: 2 bases; unmatched bases: 4. These data come from a study of blood T cells in healthy people across ages (dated by TCRdb to 2013 to 2016). General notes on the study: In model experiments, template switching captured about one uniquely barcoded TCR beta cDNA molecule for every two T cells. The study measured age-related changes in TCR beta repertoire diversity using deep sequencing normalized with unique cDNA molecular identifiers. Four age groups were formed from the donors: young (average 16 years), middle-aged (roughly 38), aged (about 68) and long-lived (about 80). To avoid experimental bias, donors of different ages were randomly spread across the sequencing lanes. Two additional independent replicas of 1 million unique cDNA reads from the same blood draw were analyzed for two donors (one aged 18 to 30 and one aged 80 or older). The paper as a whole reports these results and caveats: Compared with the aged group, the long-lived group had more naive CD4+ T cells, fewer expanded clones and increased TCR diversity, suggesting age selection. Observed TCR beta diversity correlated strongly with the percentage of naive T cells measured by flow cytometry. Since profiling was done on bulk unsorted PBMCs, naive and antigen-experienced compartments could not be conclusively compared. Because donor CMV infection status was unknown, age-related changes in expanded clonotypes were potentially confounded. As age increased, observed TCR beta diversity per million T cells dropped in a roughly linear way, and a significant reduction was already evident by age 40. Total diversity estimates from one million sequenced T cells were considered lower bounds and underestimates.

The donors were 40 or so Caucasian individuals from Russia, aged roughly 6 to 90 years, who were systemically healthy. Around 9.7 milliliters of peripheral blood were collected from each donor into EDTA-treated Vacutainer tubes. PBMCs were isolated by Ficoll-Paque density-gradient centrifugation, with at least 6 million obtained per sample. Trizol reagent was used to extract total RNA from PBMCs, with at least 5 micrograms per sample. For every donor, an aliquot of PBMCs went through flow cytometry to measure the percentages of naive CD45RAhigh/CD27high T cells. Receptor amplification or capture employed 5' RACE. TCRdb shows the sequencer as Illumina HiSeq 2500. A second PCR of roughly 6 to 11 cycles was run with a J-beta primer mix and a sample-barcoded 5' primer. Each TCR beta cDNA molecule received a unique molecular identifier from a template-switch 5' adaptor carrying 12 random nucleotides. Each sample yielded at least 3 million CDR3-containing paired-end reads. All of the RNA was converted into first-strand cDNA using the Mint cDNA synthesis kit, with a TRBC-specific oligonucleotide serving as the primer. All cDNA was treated with uracil-DNA glycosylase and then went through a first 18-cycle PCR with the universal primers M1SS and BC2_uni_R. For the original study's pipeline: For normalization, 1 million high-quality reads were randomly selected from each sample, with every read carrying a distinct molecular identifier. Reads sharing molecular identifiers were discarded rather than binned into consensus sequences. MiTCR, with a Q25 quality threshold and the strictest error-elimination algorithm, was used for CDR3 identification, clonotype clustering and error correction. A nonparametric unseen species model with Euler transformation was used to estimate a lower bound on total TCR beta diversity. TCRdb passed the public sequencing reads through fastp at Q25 and MiXCR, retaining productive beta sequences. Under each unique CDR3 protein, matching rows form one entry showing the most common genes and DNA. The V and J calls here are based on TCRdb, not the publication. For this sample there are some 1.4 million distinct CDR3 sequences; around 39% appear just once. Around 8% of the sample rests with the top ten.

What was sequenced was blood. The chain is encoded by TRBV20-1 joined to TRBJ1-5; TRBD1 aligns with 7 central bases. The origin of this receptor is a woman between 18 and 30 years old in good health. The DNA sequence reads TGCAGTGCTAGTAAGGGGGCTGGCAATCAGCCCCAGCATTTT. It translates as CSASKGAGNQPQHF.